The 25 T cell receptor beta chains below were found in one sample sequenced in a study of cytomegalovirus exposure and HLA in healthy donors. PCR amplification relied on 60 Vbeta primers (plus 13 Jbeta primers). TCRdb's table, derived via immunoSEQ multiplex PCR, lists solely in-frame clones and lacks some. The table shows 100,000 to 120,000 clones, with about 80% occurring only once. Sequencing input: PBMCs. These receptor sequences come from a woman aged 60-75 years in good health and CMV-seropositive.

The rearrangement joins TRBV30 to TRBJ2-3; 11 positions agree with TRBD2. The CDR3 totals 17 residues. Trimming removed 0 bases from V and 0 bases from J; junction bases left unmatched: 5. Germline-derived CDR1 and CDR2 are GTSNPN and SVGIG (reference sequence). In DNA form, the CDR3 reads TGTGCCTGGAGTGTACCCCCTAGCGGGAGGAGCACAGATACGCAGTATTTT. This gives the protein CAWSVPPSGRSTDTQYF.

The rearrangement joins TRBV2 to TRBJ2-7, with D perhaps TRBD2 (5 bases). The V end lost 8 bases, the J end lost 4 bases, and 12 bases lay between the germline ends. The germline CDR1 and CDR2 sequences are SNHLY and FYNNEI. The CDR3 extends over 12 amino acids. Here the CDR3 reads CASFIGGYEQYF. The CDR3 DNA reads as TGTGCCAGCTTCATTGGAGGATACGAGCAGTACTTC.

The chain joins TRBV11-2 to TRBJ2-1; 14 positions agree with TRBD2. J gave up 4 bases and V 8 bases, and 7 bases lay outside the gene matches. The CDR3 has 16 residues. Per the germline V gene, CDR1 is SGHAT and CDR2 is FQNNGV. CDR3 sequence reads: CASRGLAGGQYNEQFF. The CDR3 region has the DNA TGTGCCAGCCGAGGACTAGCGGGAGGACAGTACAATGAGCAGTTCTTC.

This clone has a single count. The genes are TRBV19 and TRBJ2-7; no clear D. The V and J ends lost 3 bases and 0 bases respectively, with 12 bases between them. The CDR3 is 15 residues long. Germline V gene data show CDR1 as LNHDA and CDR2 as SQIVND (reference sequence). The CDR3 loop reads CASSINPRFSYEQYF. The CDR3 nucleotides are TGTGCCAGTAGTATTAACCCCAGGTTCTCCTACGAGCAGTACTTC.

V gene TRBV7-3 combines with J gene TRBJ1-1; 7 bases are shared with TRBD1. The V segment lost 5 bases and the J segment 5 bases; nucleotides outside the gene matches: 8. Germline values: CDR1 SGHTA, CDR2 FQGTGA. This CDR3 has 14 amino acids. CDR3 bases: TGTGCCAGCAGCCCGCAGGGCAGGGGGACTGAAGCTTTCTTT. Amino acids: CASSPQGRGTEAFF.

The chain carries TRBV28 and TRBJ2-7; 7 bases are a match to TRBD1. V shed 5 bases, J shed 3 bases, and the junction held 10 bases outside the gene matches. This CDR3 contains 15 residues. Looked up from germline, CDR1 is MDHEN and CDR2 is SYDVKM. CDR3 DNA sequence: TGTGCCAGCAGTGTCCTAGGGCAGGGGGTCTACGAGCAGTACTTC. Protein product: CASSVLGQGVYEQYF.

The chain is built from TRBV19 and TRBJ1-5, with 7 nucleotides matching TRBD1. V gave up 7 bases and J gave up 15 bases; unmatched junction bases: 15. Germline loops: CDR1 LNHDA, CDR2 SQIVND (reference sequence). The CDR3 is made up of 13 amino acids. The CDR3 loop reads CASNSGSPGQRHF. CDR3 DNA: TGTGCCAGTAACTCGGGGTCCCCGGGACAGCGGCATTTT.

The CDR3 loop is CASSIGGSGTGGSYEQYF. In DNA form, the CDR3 reads TGTGCCAGCAGTATTGGAGGATCTGGGACAGGGGGCAGTTACGAGCAGTACTTC. V is TRBV28 and J is TRBJ2-7, with 12 bases that match TRBD1. Germline lookup yields CDR1 MDHEN and CDR2 SYDVKM. V gave up 5 bases and J gave up 4 bases; unmatched junction bases: 15. There are 18 residues in the CDR3.

The gene calls are TRBV27 and TRBJ2-5; D may correspond to TRBD1 or TRBD2 (9 bases each). The CDR3 contains 22 residues. Germline CDR1 reads MNHEY; CDR2 reads SMNVEV (reference sequence). The V gene lost 7 bases and the J gene lost 6 bases, with 42 bases spanning the gap. The CDR3 sequence is CASIRQGGWGIAGETRLKTQYF. DNA for the CDR3: TGTGCCAGCATTCGACAGGGGGGTTGGGGAATAGCGGGAGAGACTCGGTTAAAGACCCAGTACTTC.

This clone has more than one count but fewer than ten. CDR3 coding DNA: TGCACCGGGGGTGCAGGGGCCCTTCGGGTCAAAAACATTCAGTACTTC. Its translation: CTGGAGALRVKNIQYF. V is TRBV1 and J is TRBJ2-4; the table's D gene call, TRBD1, was not cross checked with the DNA. TRBV1 is listed as a pseudogene. CDR3 size: 16 residues.

The V call is TRBV6-1, the J call TRBJ2-7, with 8 bases matching TRBD1. V dropped 1 base and J dropped 4; count of bases not matched to a gene: 6. Germline V CDR1 and CDR2: MNHNS, SASEGT. The CDR3 sequence is 15 residues long. The CDR3 reads CASSEGSGGAYEQYF. The CDR3 DNA sequence: TGTGCCAGCAGTGAAGGGTCAGGGGGCGCATACGAGCAGTACTTC.

There are many counts of this clone. The chain is built from TRBV19 and TRBJ2-5; 8 bases map to TRBD2. Germline-derived CDR1 and CDR2 are LNHDA and SQIVND (reference sequence). Unmatched junction bases numbered 3, after V lost 4 bases and J lost 2 bases. The CDR3 runs 14 residues. CDR3 region: CASSTSGQQETQYF. CDR3 sequence (DNA): TGTGCCAGTAGTACTAGCGGGCAACAAGAGACCCAGTACTTC.

A note on this clone: The germline gene is not matched at one end of the junction; a read error may be the cause. The chain employs TRBV7-9 and TRBJ1-5; 9 bases agree with TRBD1. This CDR3 has 15 residues. The germline V gene encodes CDR1 SEHNR and CDR2 FQNEAQ (reference sequence). The CDR3 nucleotides are TGTTCCAGCAGCCTATCGGACAGGGGAGATCAGCCCCAGCATTTT. Amino acids: CSSSLSDRGDQPQHF.

For the CDR3, the DNA is TGTGCCAGCAGCTTAGCGCAGGTATACGAGCAGTACTTC. Translation: CASSLAQVYEQYF. The chain couples TRBV7-8 to TRBJ2-7; D not certain. Germline values: CDR1 SGHVS, CDR2 FQNEAQ. The V and J ends lost 0 bases and 4 bases respectively, with 7 bases between them. The CDR3 spans 13 residues.

The V call is TRBV5-4, the J call TRBJ2-7, with 8 bases identical to TRBD2. V lost 4 bases, J lost 1 base, and 4 bases stayed unmatched. Germline values: CDR1 SGHNT, CDR2 YYREEE (reference sequence). This CDR3 region has 14 residues. CDR3 loop: CASSEAGVSYEQYF. The CDR3 DNA reads TGTGCCAGCAGCGAAGCGGGAGTTTCCTACGAGCAGTACTTC.

The chain couples TRBV18 to TRBJ2-2, with D possibly being TRBD2 (5 bases). Per the germline V gene, CDR1 is KGHSH and CDR2 is LQKENI. With 3 bases removed from V and 0 bases from J, the gap between germline ends came to 11 bases. The CDR3 contains 16 residues. This CDR3 is CASSPFPGSNTGELFF. CDR3 coding DNA: TGTGCCAGCTCACCGTTCCCGGGATCGAACACCGGGGAGCTGTTTTTT. Supplemented by reference TRBV18 and TRBJ2-2, the full variable domain reads NAGVMQNPRHLVRRRGQEARLRCSPMKGHSHVYWYRQLPEEGLKFMVYLQKENIIDESGMPKERFSAEFPKEGPSILRIQQVVRGDSAAYFCASSPFPGSNTGELFFGEGSRLTVL.

The count of this clone is one. The V gene is TRBV13, the J gene TRBJ2-5; D is uncertain. The J call may be in error: the DNA end matches TRBJ2-7 better. From germline, CDR1 is PRHDT and CDR2 FYEKMQ (reference sequence). The CDR3 contains 13 residues. CDR3 nucleotides: TGTGCCAGCAGCGTAACCCGTAGCTACGAGCAGTACTTC. This translates into CASSVTRSYEQYF.

V usage is TRBV11-2 and J usage is TRBJ1-5, with D uncertain. The germline V gene has CDR1 SGHAT and CDR2 FQNNGV. V lost 5 bases, J lost 3 bases, and 14 bases lay in between. This CDR3 has 15 amino acids. The CDR3 nucleotides read TGTGCCAGCAGCGCGGAGCCAAGGCTCAATCAGCCCCAGCATTTT. As protein: CASSAEPRLNQPQHF.

The chain uses TRBV19 and TRBJ2-3; TRBD1 aligns across 11 bases. Germline V CDR1 and CDR2: LNHDA, SQIVND (reference sequence). The J segment lost 6 bases and the V segment lost 5 bases, leaving 4 bases of the junction unmatched. The CDR3 totals 14 residues. The CDR3, as DNA: TGTGCCAGTAGTGTGGACAGGGGGCTTGATACGCAGTATTTT. This gives the protein CASSVDRGLDTQYF.

The rearrangement uses TRBV9 and TRBJ1-2, with D unclear. Germline V gene data show CDR1 as SGDLS and CDR2 as YYNGEE. V was trimmed by 2 bases and J by 8 bases, leaving 16 bases between them. CDR3 length: 14 residues. The CDR3 DNA is TGTGCCAGCAGCGTCCTTGGAGGGCTCGGCGGCTACACCTTC. As protein: CASSVLGGLGGYTF.

The chain is built from TRBV2 and TRBJ2-5; possibly TRBD2 for D (5 bases). The ends were cut back, 6 bases at V and 7 bases at J, with 12 bases in the middle. The germline V gene has CDR1 SNHLY and CDR2 FYNNEI. This CDR3 is 12 amino acids long. The CDR3 DNA reads as TGTGCCAGCAGGCCCAGCAGCGGGACCCAGTACTTC. Translated, it gives CASRPSSGTQYF.

This clone was detected only a few times. V usage is TRBV5-4 and J usage is TRBJ1-2; weak D call: TRBD1 (6 bases). CDR3 length: 13 residues. Looked up from germline, CDR1 is SGHNT and CDR2 is YYREEE (reference sequence). V shed 2 bases and J shed 8 bases, with 13 bases lying between them. The CDR3, as DNA: TGTGCCAGCAGCTTTAGACAGGTGGAGGGCTACACCTTC. Translated: CASSFRQVEGYTF.

This clone was picked up one time. V usage is TRBV19 and J usage is TRBJ2-1; TRBD2 aligns across 13 bases. The CDR3 contains 15 residues. J gave up 8 bases and V 6 bases, and 7 bases lay outside the gene matches. The germline gives CDR1 LNHDA, CDR2 SQIVND (reference sequence). The CDR3 sequence is CASSLTSGRFDEQFF. The CDR3 DNA reads TGTGCCAGTAGCCTGACTAGCGGGAGGTTTGATGAGCAGTTCTTC.

The CDR3 DNA reads TGTGCCAGCAGCGTGTCCGCCGAGGGCGAGCAGTACTTC. Its protein is CASSVSAEGEQYF. The V gene is TRBV9, the J gene TRBJ2-7; D might be TRBD2 (5 bases). The CDR3 is made up of 13 amino acids. Trimming removed 2 bases at V and 6 bases at J, with 12 bases between. Germline V CDR1 and CDR2: SGDLS, YYNGEE.

V and J are TRBV19 and TRBJ1-5; 9 bases align to TRBD1. The CDR3 length is 17 residues. V lost 1 base to trimming and J lost 5 bases; unmatched junction nucleotides: 9. Germline V gene lookup returns CDR1 LNHDA and CDR2 SQIVND (reference sequence). The CDR3 sequence is CASSIVTGGLPYQPQHF. The CDR3 DNA follows: TGTGCCAGTAGTATAGTAACAGGGGGCCTACCTTATCAGCCCCAGCATTTT.